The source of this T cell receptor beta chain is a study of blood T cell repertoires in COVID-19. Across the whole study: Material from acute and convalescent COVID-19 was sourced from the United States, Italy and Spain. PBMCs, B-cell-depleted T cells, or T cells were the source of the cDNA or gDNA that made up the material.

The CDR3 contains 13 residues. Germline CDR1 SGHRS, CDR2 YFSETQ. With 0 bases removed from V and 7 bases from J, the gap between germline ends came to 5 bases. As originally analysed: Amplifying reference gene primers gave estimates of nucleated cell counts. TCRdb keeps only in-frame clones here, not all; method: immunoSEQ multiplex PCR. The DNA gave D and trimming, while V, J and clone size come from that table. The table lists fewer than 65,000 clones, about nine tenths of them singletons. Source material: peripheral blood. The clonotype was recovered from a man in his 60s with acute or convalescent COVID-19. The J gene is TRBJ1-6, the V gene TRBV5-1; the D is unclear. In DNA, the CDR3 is TGCGCCAGCAGCTTGGAGGAGAATTCACCCCTCCACTTT. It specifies CASSLEENSPLHF. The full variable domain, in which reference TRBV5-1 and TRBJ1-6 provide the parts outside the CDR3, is KAGVTQTPRYLIKTRGQQVTLSCSPISGHRSVSWYQQTPGQGLQFLFEYFSETQRNKGNFPGRFSGRQFSNSRSEMNVSTLELGDSALYLCASSLEENSPLHFGNGTRLTVT.